This record covers a single TCR beta chain. TCRdb keeps only in-frame clones here, not all; method: immunoSEQ multiplex PCR. The sample shows around 100,000 clones, around 90% of them seen only once. In Seattle, patients joined the study during active infection and were tracked longitudinally. Germline loops: CDR1 MNHEY, CDR2 SVGAGI. V lost 8 bases and J lost 0, with 10 bases in between. The CDR3 extends over 14 amino acids. This entry is derived from a study of blood T cell repertoires in COVID-19. Study-wide context: The analysed material was cDNA or gDNA that came from T cells, B-cell-depleted T cells, or PBMCs.

The sequence came from a man aged 60-69 years with COVID-19, enrolled during active disease. The chain recombines TRBV6-5 with TRBJ2-2; a possible D gene is TRBD1 (5 bases). Sequences were obtained from peripheral blood. CDR3 sequence: CASGAQSNTGELFF. The CDR3 DNA reads TGTGCCAGCGGGGCACAGTCGAACACCGGGGAGCTGTTTTTT.